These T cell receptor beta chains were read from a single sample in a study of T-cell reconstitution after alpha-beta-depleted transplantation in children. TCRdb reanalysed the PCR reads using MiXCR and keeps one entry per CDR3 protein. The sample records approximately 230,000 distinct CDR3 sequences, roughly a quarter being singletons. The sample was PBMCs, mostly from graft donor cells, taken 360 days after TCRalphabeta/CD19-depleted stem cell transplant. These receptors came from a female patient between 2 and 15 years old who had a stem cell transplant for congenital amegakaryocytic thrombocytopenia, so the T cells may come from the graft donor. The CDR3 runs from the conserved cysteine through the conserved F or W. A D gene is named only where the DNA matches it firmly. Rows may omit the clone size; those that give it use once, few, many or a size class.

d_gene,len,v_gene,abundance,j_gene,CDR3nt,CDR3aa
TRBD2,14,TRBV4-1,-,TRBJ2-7,TGCGCCAGCAGCCAGCTAGCGGGGCATTACGAGCAGTACTTC,CASSQLAGHYEQYF
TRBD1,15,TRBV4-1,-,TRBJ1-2,TGCGCCAGCAGCAACCCCCTGACAGGGTCATATGGCTACACCTTC,CASSNPLTGSYGYTF
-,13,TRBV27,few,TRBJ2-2,TGTGCCAGCAGTTTCCAAGCCACCGGGGAGCTGTTTTTT,CASSFQATGELFF
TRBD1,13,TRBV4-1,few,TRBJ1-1,TGCGCCAGCAGCAACAGGGGCCACACTGAAGCTTTCTTT,CASSNRGHTEAFF
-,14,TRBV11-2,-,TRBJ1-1,TGTGCCAGCAGCTTGAGTCAAGGGGTGGGTGAAGCTTTCTTT,CASSLSQGVGEAFF
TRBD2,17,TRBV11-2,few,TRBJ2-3,TGTGCCAGCAGCTCATGGACTAGCGGGGGGGTCACAGATACGCAGTATTTT,CASSSWTSGGVTDTQYF
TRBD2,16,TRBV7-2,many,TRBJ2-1,TGTGCCAGCAGCTCCACGCGGGGGGACTTCTACAATGAGCAGTTCTTC,CASSSTRGDFYNEQFF
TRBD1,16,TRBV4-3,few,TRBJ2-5,TGCGCCAGCAGCCAATTCTGGACAGGGGGCCAAGAGACCCAGTACTTC,CASSQFWTGGQETQYF
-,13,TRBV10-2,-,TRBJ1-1,TGCGCCAGCAGTGAGTGGGAGAACACTGAAGCTTTCTTT,CASSEWENTEAFF
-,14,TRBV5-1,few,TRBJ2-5,TGCGCCAGCAGCTTTAGTAGCGGTCAAGAGACCCAGTACTTC,CASSFSSGQETQYF
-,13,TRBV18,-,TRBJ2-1,TGTGCCAGCCCCCCCCCAGCGGGCAATGAGCAGTTCTTC,CASPPPAGNEQFF
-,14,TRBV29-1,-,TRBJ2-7,TGCAGCGTGCTCAAACTTGGGGGGTCCTACGAGCAGTACTTC,CSVLKLGGSYEQYF
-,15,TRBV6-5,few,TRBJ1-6,TGTGCCAGTAGGCTAGCAGGTTCTGTTTATTCACCCCTCCACTTT,CASRLAGSVYSPLHF
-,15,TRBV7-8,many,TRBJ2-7,TGTGCCAGCAGCTTCCTCTGGGGCAGCTCCTACGAGCAGTACTTC,CASSFLWGSSYEQYF
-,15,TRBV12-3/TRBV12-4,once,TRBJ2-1,TGTGCCAGCAGTTCCCTTGTCCGTCCGTTCAATGAGCAGTTCTTC,CASSSLVRPFNEQFF
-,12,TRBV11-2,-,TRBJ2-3,TGTGCCAGCAGCTTAGTTAAGTATACGCAGTATTTT,CASSLVKYTQYF
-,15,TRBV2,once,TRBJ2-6,TGTGCCAGCAGTCGGGCCGCCTCTGGGGCCAACGTCCTGACTTTC,CASSRAASGANVLTF
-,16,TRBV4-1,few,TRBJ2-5,TGCGCCAGCAGCCAAGAGCTTTTGGGAGGCCAAGAGACCCAGTACTTC,CASSQELLGGQETQYF
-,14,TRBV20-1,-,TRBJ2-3,TGCAGTGCTAGAGAGGTGGTCGGAGCCCATACGCAGTATTTT,CSAREVVGAHTQYF
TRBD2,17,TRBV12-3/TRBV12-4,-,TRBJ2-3,TGTGCCAGCAGTTTAGCCCCCAGCGGGGGGGGGACAGATACGCAGTATTTT,CASSLAPSGGGTDTQYF
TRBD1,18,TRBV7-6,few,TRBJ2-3,TGTGCCAGCAGCTTAGGGCGGAAAACAGGGGGTTTAGCAGATACGCAGTATTTT,CASSLGRKTGGLADTQYF
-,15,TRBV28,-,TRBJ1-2,TGTGCCAGCAGTTTACCACCGACCGCTCACGGTGGCTACACCTTC,CASSLPPTAHGGYTF
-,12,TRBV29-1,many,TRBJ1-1,TGCAGCGTTGAACCCAGGGGCACTGAAGCTTTCTTT,CSVEPRGTEAFF
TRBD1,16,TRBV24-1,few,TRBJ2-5,TGTGCCACCAGTGACCGAGCGACAGGGGGCCAAGAGACCCAGTACTTC,CATSDRATGGQETQYF
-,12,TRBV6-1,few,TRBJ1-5,TGTGCCAGCAGAATAGGGGAATGGCCCCAGCATTTT,CASRIGEWPQHF
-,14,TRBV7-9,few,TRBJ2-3,TGTGCCAGCAGCTTAGAGGGCAGGGCGGATACGCAGTATTTT,CASSLEGRADTQYF
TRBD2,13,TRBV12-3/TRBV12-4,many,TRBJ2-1,TGTGCCAGCAGTTTACTAGCGGGATCTCCGCAGTTCTTC,CASSLLAGSPQFF
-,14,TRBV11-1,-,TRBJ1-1,TGTGCCAGCAGCTTATTTGTATGGGCCAAGGGAGCTTTCTTT,CASSLFVWAKGAFF
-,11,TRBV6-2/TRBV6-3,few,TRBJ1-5,TGTGCCAGCAGTTATCCGCAGCCCCAGCATTTT,CASSYPQPQHF
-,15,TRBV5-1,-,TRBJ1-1,TGCGCCAGCAGCTTGTTGGGGGGTTTGAGCACTGAAGCTTTCTTT,CASSLLGGLSTEAFF
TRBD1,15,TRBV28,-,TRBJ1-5,TGTGCCAGCAGTTGGAACAGGGGAAGCAATCAGCCCCAGCATTTT,CASSWNRGSNQPQHF
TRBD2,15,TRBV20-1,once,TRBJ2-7,TGCAGTGCTAGGCGCGGGAGGGCCCCAATCTACGAGCAGTACTTC,CSARRGRAPIYEQYF